One sample yielded the 12 T cell receptor beta chains listed below, sequenced in a study of T cell repertoires in cytomegalovirus infection. These receptors lack a known antigen. TCRdb reprocessed the reads with MiXCR, giving one entry per CDR3 protein. The sample yields about a million distinct CDR3 sequences, roughly 30% seen once. Sequencing was performed on cultured CD8+ T cells from PBMCs, taken from culture after CMV antigen stimulation. These receptors came from a human donor in good health (CMV status not recorded). Some clones in this sample may be carry-over from other donors' samples.

The chain uses TRBV14 and TRBJ2-2, with D possibly matching TRBD1 (6 bases). Trimming removed 0 bases at V and 5 bases at J, with 16 bases between. Germline V gives CDR1 SGHDN, CDR2 FVKESK. The CDR3 has 17 amino acids. The DNA of the CDR3 is TGTGCCAGCAGCCAAGACCTGGGGGCGCCGGAGACCGGGGAGCTGTTTTTT. It is translated as CASSQDLGAPETGELFF.

This clonotype was found a few times. The rearrangement links TRBV27 to TRBJ2-7; 8 nucleotides align to TRBD1. The CDR3 spans 13 residues. V shed 3 bases, J shed 4 bases, and the junction held 2 bases outside the gene matches. Germline CDR1 reads MNHEY; CDR2 reads SMNVEV (reference sequence). The CDR3 coding sequence is TGTGCCAGCAGTTTTAGACAGGGGTACGAGCAGTACTTC. Translation gives CASSFRQGYEQYF.

In its sample, this clonotype was seen a few times. The chain recombines TRBV12-3 or TRBV12-4 with TRBJ1-5, with D possibly matching TRBD1 (6 bases). Trimming stripped 1 base from V and 9 bases from J, with 13 bases between. The CDR3 contains 14 residues. This CDR3 reads CASSLEARGLPQHF. DNA for the CDR3: TGTGCCAGCAGTTTAGAGGCCAGGGGTTTGCCCCAGCATTTT.

This clonotype was counted between two and nine times. The chain employs TRBV7-9 and TRBJ2-3, with D perhaps being TRBD1 or TRBD2 (5 bases each). Germline lookup yields CDR1 SEHNR and CDR2 FQNEAQ (reference sequence). The V gene lost 4 bases and the J gene lost 3 bases, with 14 bases spanning the gap. The CDR3 is made up of 15 amino acids. CDR3 sequence reads: CASSSRGVETDTQYF. CDR3 in DNA: TGTGCCAGCAGCTCCCGAGGGGTAGAGACAGATACGCAGTATTTT.

V usage is TRBV29-1 and J usage is TRBJ2-1; D is possibly TRBD1 or TRBD2 (5 bases each). Trimming stripped 7 bases from V and 9 bases from J, with 13 bases between. CDR3 size: 11 residues. Looked up from germline, CDR1 is SQVTM and CDR2 is ANQGSEA. CDR3 sequence reads: CSGGGGGEQFF. CDR3 in DNA: TGCAGCGGTGGGGGTGGCGGTGAGCAGTTCTTC.

This chain uses TRBV5-5 with TRBJ1-5; 7 positions match TRBD1. Germline lookup yields CDR1 SGHKS and CDR2 YYEKEE (reference sequence). CDR3 length equals 15 residues. V shed 0 bases and J 6 bases; nucleotides not matched to a gene: 6. The CDR3 DNA reads as TGTGCCAGCAGCTTGGTCGCGACAGGGCTTCAGCCCCAGCATTTT. This sequence encodes CASSLVATGLQPQHF.

This chain uses TRBV12-5 with TRBJ2-3; 10 bases fit TRBD2. Germline V gene sequence: CDR1 LGHNT, CDR2 FRNRAP. V dropped 3 bases and J dropped 0; count of bases not matched to a gene: 12. The CDR3 is made up of 19 amino acids. The CDR3 loop is CASGFTLAGKLSSTDTQYF. The CDR3 nucleotides are TGTGCTAGTGGTTTCACACTAGCGGGGAAACTCTCTAGCACAGATACGCAGTATTTT. The entire variable domain, with the rest obtained from reference TRBV12-5 and TRBJ2-3, is as follows: DARVTQTPRHKVTEMGQEVTMRCQPILGHNTVFWYRQTMMQGLELLAYFRNRAPLDDSGMPKDRFSAEMPDATLATLKIQPSEPRDSAVYFCASGFTLAGKLSSTDTQYFGPGTRLTVL.

This clonotype was counted between two and nine times. The genes are TRBV7-9 and TRBJ2-3; 8 nucleotides match TRBD1. Germline lookup yields CDR1 SEHNR and CDR2 FQNEAQ (reference sequence). J was trimmed by 5 bases and V by 5 bases; bases with no gene match: 9. There are 15 residues in the CDR3. CDR3 protein: CASSPGGRGIDTQYF. The CDR3 region has the DNA TGTGCCAGCAGCCCAGGGGGCAGGGGGATAGATACGCAGTATTTT. The whole variable domain, remainder taken from reference TRBV7-9 and TRBJ2-3, is DTGVSQNPRHKITKRGQNVTFRCDPISEHNRLYWYRQTLGQGPEFLTYFQNEAQLEKSRLLSDRFSAERPKGSFSTLEIQRTEQGDSAMYLCASSPGGRGIDTQYFGPGTRLTVL.

The chain joins TRBV7-9 to TRBJ1-2; the D is unclear. CDR3 length: 13 residues. Germline CDR1 SEHNR, CDR2 FQNEAQ (reference sequence). Trimming shortened V by 5 bases and J by 4 bases, and 11 bases separated the two germline ends. The chain's CDR3 is CASSQDGPYGYTF. The CDR3 DNA follows: TGTGCCAGCAGCCAGGACGGACCCTATGGCTACACCTTC.

CDR3 protein: CASSHRQFLNTEAFF. CDR3 nucleotides: TGTGCCAGCAGCCACCGACAGTTCCTGAACACTGAAGCTTTCTTT. The rearrangement uses TRBV14 and TRBJ1-1, with a possible D match to TRBD1 (5 bases). This CDR3 region has 15 residues. Trimming took 3 bases from V and 0 from J, leaving 11 bases between them. Germline V gene sequence: CDR1 SGHDN, CDR2 FVKESK.

J is TRBJ2-3 and V is TRBV7-9, with TRBD1 identical over 8 bases. V shed 5 bases and J 0 bases; nucleotides not matched to a gene: 7. The germline V gene encodes CDR1 SEHNR and CDR2 FQNEAQ (reference sequence). The CDR3 has 16 amino acids. The DNA for the CDR3 is TGTGCCAGCAGCACGACAGGGGAGCCTAGCACAGATACGCAGTATTTT. Its translation is CASSTTGEPSTDTQYF.

The V and J genes are TRBV7-6 and TRBJ2-3; 14 nucleotides agree with TRBD2. The V and J ends lost 6 bases and 5 bases, in that order; junction bases with no gene match: 1. CDR3 length: 14 residues. Germline CDR1 SGHVS, CDR2 FNYEAQ. CDR3 nucleotides: TGTGCCAGCAGGGGACTAGCGGGGGTAGATACGCAGTATTTT. It specifies CASRGLAGVDTQYF. The full variable domain, rest sourced from reference TRBV7-6 and TRBJ2-3, is GAGVSQSPRYKVTKRGQDVALRCDPISGHVSLYWYRQALGQGPEFLTYFNYEAQQDKSGLPNDRFSAERPEGSISTLTIQRTEQRDSAMYRCASRGLAGVDTQYFGPGTRLTVL.